This TCR beta chain came from a study of shared clonotypes between healthy human individuals. Replicate PCRs from sorted subsets contained roughly 200 ng DNA, which is around 30,000 T cell genomes. TCRdb keeps only in-frame clones here, not all; method: immunoSEQ multiplex PCR. The data show 900,000 to 1,200,000 clones, 75% to 80% seen once. Germline CDR1 WSHSY, CDR2 SAAADI. CDR3 length equals 12 residues. In the case of this clone: A much larger clone differs by one base, so this may be a read error. Other DNA sequences in the sample encode the same CDR3.

The chain employs TRBV10-2 and TRBJ1-3; D is undetermined. The receptor was isolated from a man between 18 and 35 years old in good health. Some clones in this sample may be carry-over from other donors' samples. The sample comprised memory CD4+ T cells from PBMCs. As for subset: CD45RA-negative fraction. CDR3 nucleotide sequence: TGCGCCAGCAGTGACCCCCAAAACACTATATATTTT. Protein sequence: CASSDPQNTIYF.